These T cell receptor beta chains were read from a single sample in a study of cytomegalovirus exposure and HLA in healthy donors. Assay used: immunoSEQ multiplex PCR; TCRdb lists only in-frame clones, some missing. The table lists about 63,000 clones, around 87% of them singletons. Source material: PBMCs. The receptors come from a woman aged 25 to 39 in good health and CMV-seropositive. Each CDR3 is given with its conserved first and last residue. D genes are given only for firm matches. Only part of the rows carry a size: once, few, many, or a class if the clone is expanded.

clone size	V gene	J gene	D gene	CDR3 DNA	CDR3 protein
NA	TRBV19	TRBJ1-2	TRBD1	TGTGCCAGTAAACGGACAGGGAGTATAGGGGACTATGGCTACACCTTC	CASKRTGSIGDYGYTF
NA	TRBV5-1	TRBJ2-7	TRBD2	TGCGCCAGCAGCTTGAAGGCGGGAGGGAACTCCTACGAGCAGTACTTC	CASSLKAGGNSYEQYF
NA	TRBV5-8	TRBJ2-7	TRBD1	TGTGCCAGCAGCGGATCAGACAGGGTGGCGAACGAGCAGTACTTC	CASSGSDRVANEQYF
NA	TRBV11-2	TRBJ2-5	NA	TGTGCCAGCAGCCCCGGCGGGGGCTGGACCACCCAAGAGACCCAGTACTTC	CASSPGGGWTTQETQYF
NA	TRBV6-4	TRBJ2-2	NA	TGTGCCATAAGACCTCAGGGAAGGGTGAACACCGGGGAGCTGTTTTTT	CAIRPQGRVNTGELFF
once	TRBV5-1	TRBJ2-7	TRBD1	TGCGCCAGCAGCTTGGGACAGGGGAAAGAATACGAGCAGTACTTC	CASSLGQGKEYEQYF
NA	TRBV28	TRBJ1-3	NA	TGTGCCAGCAGTTTAACAGAATCAGGAAACACCATATATTTT	CASSLTESGNTIYF
NA	TRBV10-3	TRBJ1-2	NA	TGTGCCACCTTACGAGAGGGGGGGGCCAGGCCCTCCTATGGCTACACCTTC	CATLREGGARPSYGYTF
once	TRBV29-1	TRBJ2-1	NA	TGCAGCGTTGACCCCCAACTAGTCGCGGAATCCAGTGAGCAGTTCTTC	CSVDPQLVAESSEQFF
NA	TRBV2	TRBJ1-4	TRBD1	TGTGCCAGCAGTTCTACAGGGGATCGTGAAAAACTGTTTTTT	CASSSTGDREKLFF
NA	TRBV4-1	TRBJ2-7	TRBD1	TGCGCCAGCAGCTCCGTCCCGGGACAGGAAGGTTACGAGCAGTACTTC	CASSSVPGQEGYEQYF
NA	TRBV15	TRBJ2-5	TRBD2	TGTGCCACCAGCAGGGGGCTAGCGGAGAGGGCAGAGACCCAGTACTTC	CATSRGLAERAETQYF
few	TRBV11-2	TRBJ2-3	NA	TGTGCCAGCAGCTTAGTGTGGTCTAGCGCAGATACGCAGTATTTT	CASSLVWSSADTQYF
NA	TRBV7-6	TRBJ2-1	TRBD1	TGTGCCAGCAGCGAACAGGGGGTACCTCCGGGGTTCTTC	CASSEQGVPPGFF
NA	TRBV21-1	TRBJ2-5	NA	TGTGCCAGCAGCAAATCCGCACACAACAGGGGGCAAGAGACCCAGTACTTC	CASSKSAHNRGQETQYF
NA	TRBV25-1	TRBJ2-1	NA	TGTGCCAGCAGTGAATCCTCGCGGGATAGTGAGCAGTTCTTC	CASSESSRDSEQFF
NA	TRBV9	TRBJ2-1	NA	TGTGCCAGCAGCGCACTAGAGGCCCCCTACAATGAGCAGTTCTTC	CASSALEAPYNEQFF
NA	TRBV6-6	TRBJ1-5	TRBD1	TGTGCCAGCAGTTCCGACAGGGTGGGTCAGCCCCAGCATTTT	CASSSDRVGQPQHF
NA	TRBV27	TRBJ2-7	NA	TGTGCCAGCAGTGAGAGCGGTTTTACGGACGAGCAGTACTTC	CASSESGFTDEQYF
NA	TRBV6-1	TRBJ1-3	NA	TGTGCCAGCGGGAGGGGGGGCTCTGGAAACACCATATATTTT	CASGRGGSGNTIYF
NA	TRBV28	TRBJ1-6	NA	TGTGCCAGCAGCCGTGTCCCGAATTCACCCCTCCACTTT	CASSRVPNSPLHF
NA	TRBV4-2	TRBJ2-2	TRBD2	TGTGCCAGCAGCCCTAACCCGGGACTAGCGGGAGAACGGGGGGAGCTGTTTTTT	CASSPNPGLAGERGELFF
NA	TRBV7-3	TRBJ1-1	TRBD1	TGTGCCAGCAGCTTCGGACAGGGGGGTACTGAAGCTTTCTTT	CASSFGQGGTEAFF
NA	TRBV7-3	TRBJ2-1	TRBD2	TGTGCCAGCAGGTCAGGACTAGGTTTCTACAATGAGCAGTTCTTC	CASRSGLGFYNEQFF
NA	TRBV5-1	TRBJ2-7	NA	TGCGCCAGCAGCTTGGGAGGGCGCAACGAGCAGTACTTC	CASSLGGRNEQYF
NA	TRBV19	TRBJ2-1	NA	TGTGCCAGTAGTATAGATCTCCCCCTGGCTGGGACTGGTAGCCCTAGCTCCTACAATGAGCAGTTCTTC	CASSIDLPLAGTGSPSSYNEQFF
NA	TRBV7-9	TRBJ1-2	NA	TGTGCCAGCAGCTCACGGACAAGCAATGGCTACACCTTC	CASSSRTSNGYTF
once	TRBV7-8	TRBJ1-1	TRBD1	TGTGCCAGCAGCACCTACAGGGGAGGAGGGACTGAAGCTTTCTTT	CASSTYRGGGTEAFF
NA	TRBV10-1	TRBJ2-1	TRBD2	TGCGCCAGCAGCGCGGGACTAGCGGGGGGATACAATGAGCAGTTCTTC	CASSAGLAGGYNEQFF
NA	TRBV7-2	TRBJ2-3	NA	TGTGCCAGCAGCTTCGGGCAGGGGCAGTCAGATACGCAGTATTTT	CASSFGQGQSDTQYF
NA	TRBV28	TRBJ2-2	NA	TGTGCCAGCAGACGACTAGAACGCACCGGGGAGCTGTTTTTT	CASRRLERTGELFF
NA	TRBV7-9	TRBJ2-7	NA	TGTGCCAGCAGCCGTATGGCAGGGGAGTCCTACGAGCAGTACTTC	CASSRMAGESYEQYF
NA	TRBV5-5	TRBJ2-7	TRBD1	TGTGCCAGCAGCGGTGAGCCCGACAGGGTCCACGAGCAGTACTTT	CASSGEPDRVHEQYF
NA	TRBV30	TRBJ2-1	NA	TGTGCCTGGACCCTTGGACTCAGTGAGCAGTTCTTC	CAWTLGLSEQFF
NA	TRBV4-1	TRBJ2-7	TRBD2	TGCGCCAGCAGCCAGGGACTATTACGGAGAGAGCAGTACTTC	CASSQGLLRREQYF
NA	TRBV2	TRBJ1-1	NA	TGTGCCAGCAGTGAAGCGGTCACGGGATTCCTGGCGGGAGACACTGAAGCTTTCTTT	CASSEAVTGFLAGDTEAFF
NA	TRBV29-1	TRBJ2-1	TRBD2	TGCAGCGTAGAAGGACTAGCGGGAGCCCCTACCTACAATGAGCAGTTCTTC	CSVEGLAGAPTYNEQFF
NA	TRBV28	TRBJ1-4	NA	TGTGCCAGCAGTTTTCACGGGGTAGTCGAAAAACTGTTTTTT	CASSFHGVVEKLFF
NA	TRBV27	TRBJ2-3	TRBD2	TGTGCCAGCAGTTTATTCATAGCGGGAGGGCAGACAGATACGCAGTATTTT	CASSLFIAGGQTDTQYF
NA	TRBV11-2	TRBJ1-1	NA	TGTGCCAGCAGCTTTGTCAGGGGGAACACTGAAGCTTTCTTT	CASSFVRGNTEAFF
NA	TRBV19	TRBJ2-1	TRBD1	TGTGCCAGTAGTATCGGACAGGGGCTCAATGAGCAGTTCTTC	CASSIGQGLNEQFF
NA	TRBV2	TRBJ2-7	NA	TGTGCCAGCAGTGGAAACAGCTACGAGCAGTACTTC	CASSGNSYEQYF